Listed below are T cell receptor beta chains from one sample, sequenced in a study of monozygotic twins with inflammatory bowel disease. TCRdb re-called the 5' RACE reads and gives one entry per CDR3 protein, without DNA. The sample's table shows approximately 210,000 distinct CDR3 sequences. The specimen sequenced was blood. The receptor source for this set is a human donor with ulcerative colitis or Crohn's disease, or a healthy co-twin of an affected twin (not recorded which). The CDR3 runs from the conserved cysteine through the conserved F or W.

v_gene: TRBV7-2; j_gene: TRBJ2-7; CDR3aa: CASSLEPGTYEQYF
v_gene: TRBV5-4; j_gene: TRBJ1-3; CDR3aa: CASSPAIGPNYSGNTIYF
v_gene: TRBV28; j_gene: TRBJ1-1; CDR3aa: CASSPGTGGVNTEAFF
v_gene: TRBV9; j_gene: TRBJ1-2; CDR3aa: CASSVGGQERYGYTF
v_gene: TRBV9; j_gene: TRBJ2-1; CDR3aa: CASSEQRLAGAGEQFF
v_gene: TRBV12-3/TRBV12-4; j_gene: TRBJ1-3; CDR3aa: CASSFYLPGHPGNTIYF
v_gene: TRBV7-2; j_gene: TRBJ2-5; CDR3aa: CASSFVGETQYF
v_gene: TRBV29-1; j_gene: TRBJ2-1; CDR3aa: CSARLQGSEQFF
v_gene: TRBV6-1; j_gene: TRBJ2-2; CDR3aa: CASSTGQGAIGELFF
v_gene: TRBV12-3/TRBV12-4; j_gene: TRBJ2-7; CDR3aa: CASSLRGQGFPSTGDRYYEQYF
v_gene: TRBV5-1; j_gene: TRBJ2-7; CDR3aa: CASSLEEGFEQYF
v_gene: TRBV28; j_gene: TRBJ1-6; CDR3aa: CASSPGASNSPLHF
v_gene: TRBV27; j_gene: TRBJ1-5; CDR3aa: CASRAGGAGNQPQHF
v_gene: TRBV29-1; j_gene: TRBJ2-3; CDR3aa: CSVVPGGSTDTQYF
v_gene: TRBV20-1; j_gene: TRBJ1-2; CDR3aa: CSAPMRAGYGYTF
v_gene: TRBV7-6; j_gene: TRBJ2-1; CDR3aa: CASSLGLGLSSHEQFF
v_gene: TRBV30; j_gene: TRBJ2-5; CDR3aa: CAWSALYRDRRGETQYF
v_gene: TRBV3-1; j_gene: TRBJ2-7; CDR3aa: CASSHRDGHYEQYF
v_gene: TRBV10-3; j_gene: TRBJ2-5; CDR3aa: CAISESGQLQETQYF
v_gene: TRBV7-3; j_gene: TRBJ1-1; CDR3aa: CASSLGGQGGEAFF
v_gene: TRBV9; j_gene: TRBJ1-1; CDR3aa: CASSVTDSSNTEAFF
v_gene: TRBV5-1; j_gene: TRBJ2-1; CDR3aa: CASSTSGTSYNEQFF
v_gene: TRBV7-9; j_gene: TRBJ1-2; CDR3aa: CTSSLGERDGYTF
v_gene: TRBV20-1; j_gene: TRBJ2-4; CDR3aa: CSARDPGGNIQYF
v_gene: TRBV12-3/TRBV12-4; j_gene: TRBJ1-4; CDR3aa: CASSRAGGYEKLFF
v_gene: TRBV20-1; j_gene: TRBJ2-2; CDR3aa: CSASPEKNTGELFF
v_gene: TRBV14; j_gene: TRBJ2-1; CDR3aa: CASSLLFDRSYNEQFF
v_gene: TRBV5-1; j_gene: TRBJ2-2; CDR3aa: CASRLTSGITGELFF
v_gene: TRBV7-9; j_gene: TRBJ2-1; CDR3aa: CASSLTFEQFF
v_gene: TRBV15; j_gene: TRBJ2-2; CDR3aa: CATSREAGGLRGTGELFF
v_gene: TRBV27; j_gene: TRBJ1-5; CDR3aa: CARRGDRARVLEGNQPQHF
v_gene: TRBV7-8; j_gene: TRBJ1-4; CDR3aa: CASSLAWTGVATNEKLFF
v_gene: TRBV7-8; j_gene: TRBJ2-2; CDR3aa: CASSLEGSSTGELFF
v_gene: TRBV28; j_gene: TRBJ2-7; CDR3aa: CASSQAYEQYF
v_gene: TRBV5-1; j_gene: TRBJ2-1; CDR3aa: CASSSRAYNEQFF
v_gene: TRBV2; j_gene: TRBJ2-1; CDR3aa: CASSRQGSNEQFF
v_gene: TRBV5-1; j_gene: TRBJ2-3; CDR3aa: CASSSKGQGGTDTQYF
v_gene: TRBV5-1; j_gene: TRBJ2-5; CDR3aa: CASSSSPAGPQETQYF
v_gene: TRBV11-2; j_gene: TRBJ2-7; CDR3aa: CASSLLKSYEQYF
v_gene: TRBV19; j_gene: TRBJ2-1; CDR3aa: CASSPTHSYNEQFF
v_gene: TRBV20-1; j_gene: TRBJ2-1; CDR3aa: CSAREQGTDFYEQFF
v_gene: TRBV7-3; j_gene: TRBJ2-1; CDR3aa: CASSLGLGHEQFF
v_gene: TRBV7-8; j_gene: TRBJ1-6; CDR3aa: CASSLVLGDNSPLHF
v_gene: TRBV20-1; j_gene: TRBJ1-1; CDR3aa: CSAPQTGPSTEAFF
v_gene: TRBV5-5; j_gene: TRBJ1-1; CDR3aa: CASSWAGHVNTEAFF
v_gene: TRBV27; j_gene: TRBJ2-7; CDR3aa: CASSFDGTSGSLHEQYF
v_gene: TRBV7-9; j_gene: TRBJ1-6; CDR3aa: CASQQGNSPLHF
v_gene: TRBV5-1; j_gene: TRBJ2-2; CDR3aa: CASSSDEGRTGELFF
v_gene: TRBV5-5; j_gene: TRBJ2-4; CDR3aa: CASSLVPGIQYF
v_gene: TRBV19; j_gene: TRBJ1-1; CDR3aa: CASSIGRDVNTEAFF
v_gene: TRBV5-6; j_gene: TRBJ1-5; CDR3aa: CASSSDRGGQPQHF